The entry below gives a single T cell receptor (beta chain) sequence along with its context. The antigen remains undetermined. The data stem from a study of regulatory T cells in long-lasting Graves disease. Turning to the study itself: Antithyroid drugs had been given to newly diagnosed Graves' patients for under 3 months. Findings of the study overall: Those with persistent disease had in common more public clonotypes (more than 2,500) than new patients (roughly 1,000).

Construction of the TCR beta libraries employed iRepertoire HTBI primers in conjunction with Arm-PCR of CDR3 regions. A single record per CDR3 protein comes from TCRdb applying MiXCR to the multiplex PCR reads. The data show some 350,000 distinct CDR3 sequences, with around 16% seen just once and roughly 21% held by the top ten. The CDR3 has 15 amino acids. Germline V gives CDR1 MNHNS, CDR2 SASEGT. V dropped 3 bases and J dropped 3 bases, with 11 bases sitting between them. Time point reported: newly diagnosed GD, antithyroid drugs for less than 3 months. The authors made the TCR library using RNA they extracted from PBMCs. These data also featured in a second study, about T cells in Graves' hyperthyroidism and ophthalmopathy. That paper notes: Ophthalmopathy was predicted by the model a median of 6.5 months ahead of onset.

The material sequenced was peripheral blood mononuclear cells (PBMCs), taken at new diagnosis, from a patient treated with antithyroid drugs. The source of this sequence is a woman aged 18-30 years with Graves disease. The chain has TRBV6-1 and TRBJ2-2; D possibly uses TRBD1 or TRBD2 (5 bases each). CDR3 sequence reads: CASSDRETHTGELFF. For the CDR3, the DNA is TGTGCCAGCAGTGACAGGGAGACGCACACCGGGGAGCTGTTTTTT.